This T cell receptor beta chain was sequenced for a study of blood T cell repertoires in COVID-19. Clones were read by immunoSEQ multiplex PCR, and TCRdb kept only the in-frame ones, dropping some. The table has 140,000 to 150,000 clones, around three quarters seen once; the top ten hold roughly 8.7%. The sample comprised peripheral blood. The sequence came from a man aged 50-60 years with active or convalescent COVID-19.

CDR3 loop: CASSQVQGAGNIQYF. The CDR3 DNA is TGTGCCAGCAGCCAAGTACAGGGGGCAGGAAACATTCAGTACTTC. The rearrangement uses TRBV3-1 (or the pseudogene TRBV3-2) and TRBJ2-4; 9 bases map to TRBD1. There are 15 residues in the CDR3. Germline CDR1 is LGHDT and CDR2 is YNNKEL (reference sequence). V was clipped by 1 base and J by 6 bases; unmatched bases: 4.